The 4 T cell receptor beta chains below were found in one sample sequenced in a study of immune evolution from preneoplasia to lung adenocarcinoma. Measured with immunoSEQ multiplex PCR; TCRdb has only the in-frame clones, and not every one. The table has some 9,200 clones, 80% to 90% seen once; the top ten hold under 7%. The sample consisted of FFPE minimally invasive lung adenocarcinoma tissue. These receptors originate from a person between 65 and 79 years old with lung adenocarcinoma.

V and J are TRBV18 and TRBJ1-1; 7 bases are shared with TRBD1. This CDR3 region has 15 residues. The V gene's germline CDR1 is KGHSH and CDR2 LQKENI. V lost 3 bases and J lost 11; bases outside the gene matches: 15. The CDR3 loop reads CASSPPQGRELGAFF. As DNA, the CDR3 is TGTGCCAGCTCACCGCCACAGGGGCGCGAGTTGGGGGCTTTCTTT.

This rearrangement joins TRBV4-1 to TRBJ2-5; maybe TRBD2 (5 bases). This CDR3 contains 16 residues. V lost 1 base and J 1 base, leaving 13 bases between the germline ends. The germline V gene has CDR1 MGHRA and CDR2 YSYEKL. CDR3 in amino acids: CASSQGVSGRQETQYF. CDR3 DNA sequence: TGCGCCAGCAGCCAAGGAGTAAGCGGCCGCCAAGAGACCCAGTACTTC.

The rearrangement links TRBV18 to TRBJ1-5, with TRBD1 as a possible D gene (6 bases). This CDR3 contains 16 residues. Per germline, CDR1 KGHSH and CDR2 LQKENI. The V gene lost 6 bases and the J gene lost 0 bases, with 15 bases spanning the gap. The CDR3 bases are TGTGCCAGCTCCCCAGGGACACCGTATAGCAATCAGCCCCAGCATTTT. This gives the protein CASSPGTPYSNQPQHF.

The rearrangement links TRBV11-2 to TRBJ1-3; unclear D gene. Trimming shortened V by 5 bases and J by 0 bases, and 14 bases separated the two germline ends. The CDR3 is 16 residues long. The germline V gene has CDR1 SGHAT and CDR2 FQNNGV. CDR3 residues: CASSATRLSSGNTIYF. DNA for the CDR3: TGTGCCAGCAGCGCCACGCGGTTGAGCTCTGGAAACACCATATATTTT. Full variable domain (remainder filled in from reference TRBV11-2 and TRBJ1-3): EAGVAQSPRYKIIEKRQSVAFWCNPISGHATLYWYQQILGQGPKLLIQFQNNGVVDDSQLPKDRFSAERLKGVDSTLKIQPAKLEDSAVYLCASSATRLSSGNTIYFGEGSWLTVV.